What follows are 8 T cell receptor beta chains derived from one specimen sequenced in a study of vaccination and CD4 T cells after COVID-19. Stated treatment: approximately nine-day PBMC culture with coronavirus spike peptide pools or control peptides (ViraFEST assay). Their cognate antigens are unknown. Cultured CD4+ T cells had their DNA profiled by the Oncomine TCR Beta short-read assay. TCRdb passed the PCR reads through MiXCR, listing each CDR3 protein once. The data contain 15,000 or so distinct CDR3 sequences, 40% to 65% of them singletons. Sequenced material: CD4+ T cells from blood, cultured in vitro, taken before SARS-CoV-2 vaccination. The receptor set was obtained from a human donor who had recovered from COVID-19.

The chain links TRBV20-1 to TRBJ2-3, with TRBD1 matching 7 bases. CDR3 size: 17 residues. V was clipped by 8 bases and J by 2 bases; unmatched bases: 19. Germline CDR1 is DFQATT and CDR2 is SNEGSKA (reference sequence). The CDR3: CSFARPRGQRTTDTQYF. In nucleotides, the CDR3 is TGCAGTTTCGCCCGACCTCGGGGACAGAGAACCACAGATACGCAGTATTTT.

Regarding this clonotype: The germline gene is not matched at one end of the junction; a read error may be the cause. The chain joins TRBV7-3 to TRBJ2-3; 12 positions match TRBD2. The CDR3 has 15 amino acids. Germline V gene lookup returns CDR1 SGHTA and CDR2 FQGTGA. CDR3 sequence (DNA): TGTGCCAGCAGGTTAAGACTAGCGGGAGCAGATACGCAGTATTTT. This encodes CASRLRLAGADTQYF.

This chain links TRBV5-1 with TRBJ2-3; the D call may be TRBD1 or TRBD2 (5 bases each). The CDR3 consists of 16 residues. Looked up from germline, CDR1 is SGHRS and CDR2 is YFSETQ. V was clipped by 0 bases and J by 0 bases, with 11 bases between them. The CDR3 region is CASSLVGGPSTDTQYF. The CDR3, as DNA: TGCGCCAGCAGCTTGGTTGGGGGACCTAGCACAGATACGCAGTATTTT.

The chain uses TRBV7-2 and TRBJ1-2, with TRBD1 matching 7 bases. J lost 7 bases, V lost 0 bases, and 8 bases had no gene match. Germline V gene data show CDR1 as SGHTA and CDR2 as FQGNSA. The CDR3 loop spans 15 amino acids. The CDR3 here is CASSLAAAQGTGYTF. In DNA, the CDR3 is TGTGCCAGCAGCTTAGCGGCAGCACAGGGGACTGGCTACACCTTC.

The chain uses TRBV19 and TRBJ1-4; 9 nucleotides align to TRBD1. With V trimmed by 6 bases and J by 0 bases, 5 bases remained unmatched. The length of the CDR3 is 16 residues. The germline V gene has CDR1 LNHDA and CDR2 SQIVND (reference sequence). The chain's CDR3 is CASSWDRATTNEKLFF. The CDR3 DNA reads as TGTGCCAGTAGCTGGGACAGGGCTACAACTAATGAAAAACTGTTTTTT.

This CDR3 is CALQFVQGFTSTDTQYF. DNA for the CDR3: TGTGCCTTGCAATTCGTTCAGGGGTTTACCAGCACAGATACGCAGTATTTT. V and J are TRBV30 and TRBJ2-3; possibly TRBD1 for D (6 bases). This CDR3 region has 17 residues. Germline V gene sequence: CDR1 GTSNPN, CDR2 SVGIG (reference sequence). V lost 7 bases and J lost 0, with 23 bases in between.

The V call is TRBV28, the J call TRBJ1-5; weak D call: TRBD1 (5 bases). The germline V gene encodes CDR1 MDHEN and CDR2 SYDVKM. The CDR3 extends over 14 amino acids. The V gene lost 6 bases and the J gene lost 4 bases, with 13 bases spanning the gap. The CDR3 reads CASRVRGRNQPQHF. The CDR3 region has the DNA TGTGCCAGCAGGGTAAGGGGCAGAAATCAGCCCCAGCATTTT.

This clonotype was seen more than once but under ten times. V is TRBV19 and J is TRBJ1-6; no clear D. V was cut by 0 bases and J by 8 bases, with 11 bases left in between. This CDR3 has 15 amino acids. Germline V gene lookup returns CDR1 LNHDA and CDR2 SQIVND (reference sequence). CDR3 in DNA: TGTGCCAGTAGTATAGACGGTGACACACATTCACCCCTCCACTTT. Translation: CASSIDGDTHSPLHF.